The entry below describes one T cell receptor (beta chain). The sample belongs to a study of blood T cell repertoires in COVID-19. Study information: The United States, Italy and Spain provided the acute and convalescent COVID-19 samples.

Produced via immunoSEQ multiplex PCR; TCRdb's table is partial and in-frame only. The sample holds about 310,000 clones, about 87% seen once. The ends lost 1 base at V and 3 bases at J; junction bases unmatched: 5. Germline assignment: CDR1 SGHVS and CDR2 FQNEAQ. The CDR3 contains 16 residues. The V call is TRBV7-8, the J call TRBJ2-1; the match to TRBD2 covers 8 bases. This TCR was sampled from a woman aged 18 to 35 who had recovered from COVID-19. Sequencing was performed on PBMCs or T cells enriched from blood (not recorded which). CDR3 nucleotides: TGTGCCAGCAGCTTAGGAGGCGGGAGGAACTACAATGAGCAGTTCTTC. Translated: CASSLGGGRNYNEQFF.